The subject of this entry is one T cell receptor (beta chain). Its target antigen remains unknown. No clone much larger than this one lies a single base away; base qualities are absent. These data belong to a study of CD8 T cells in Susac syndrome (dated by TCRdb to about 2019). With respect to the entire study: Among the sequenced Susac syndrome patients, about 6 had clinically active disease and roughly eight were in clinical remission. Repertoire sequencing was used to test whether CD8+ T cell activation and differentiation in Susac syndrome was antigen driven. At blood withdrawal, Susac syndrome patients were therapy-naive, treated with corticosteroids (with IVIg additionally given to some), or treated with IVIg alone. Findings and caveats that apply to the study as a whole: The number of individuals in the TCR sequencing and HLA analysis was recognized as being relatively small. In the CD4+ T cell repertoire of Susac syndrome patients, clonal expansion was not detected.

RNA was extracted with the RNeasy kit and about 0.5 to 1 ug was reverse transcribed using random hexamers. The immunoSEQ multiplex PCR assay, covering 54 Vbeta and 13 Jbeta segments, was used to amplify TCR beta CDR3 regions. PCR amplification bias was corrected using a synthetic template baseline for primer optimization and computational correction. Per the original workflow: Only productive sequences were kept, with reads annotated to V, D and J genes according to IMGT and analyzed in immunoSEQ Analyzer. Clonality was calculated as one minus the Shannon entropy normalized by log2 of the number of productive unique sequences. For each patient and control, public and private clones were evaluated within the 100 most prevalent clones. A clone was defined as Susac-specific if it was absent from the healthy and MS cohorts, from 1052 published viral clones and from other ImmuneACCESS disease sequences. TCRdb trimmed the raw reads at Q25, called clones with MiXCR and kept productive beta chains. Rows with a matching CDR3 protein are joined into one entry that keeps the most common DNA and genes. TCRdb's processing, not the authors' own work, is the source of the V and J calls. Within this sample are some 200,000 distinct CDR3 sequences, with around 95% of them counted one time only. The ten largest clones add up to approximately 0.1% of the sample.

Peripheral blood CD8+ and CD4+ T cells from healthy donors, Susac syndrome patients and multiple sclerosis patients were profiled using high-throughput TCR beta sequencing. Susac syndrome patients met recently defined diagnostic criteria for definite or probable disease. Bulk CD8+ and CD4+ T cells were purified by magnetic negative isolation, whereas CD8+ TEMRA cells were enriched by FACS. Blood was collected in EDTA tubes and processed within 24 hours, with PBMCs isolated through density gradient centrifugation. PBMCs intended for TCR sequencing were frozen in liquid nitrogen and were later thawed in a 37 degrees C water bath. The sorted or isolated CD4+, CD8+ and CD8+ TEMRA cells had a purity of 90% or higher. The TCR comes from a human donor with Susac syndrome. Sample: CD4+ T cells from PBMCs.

CDR3 reads: CASSPLQVPNSYGYTF. Read as DNA, the sequence is TGTGCCAGCAGTCCTTTACAGGTCCCAAACTCCTATGGCTACACCTTC. Recombination linked TRBV6-2 or TRBV6-3 to TRBJ1-2; the D gene is possibly TRBD1, with 5 bases matching. The CDR3 holds 16 amino acids from the cysteine to the phenylalanine. This entry keeps only the CDR3 DNA: 48 bases, framed from base 1. Taken from the germline V gene, the CDR1 and CDR2 loops are MNHEY and SVGEGT. V and J are truncated by 5 bases and 4 bases respectively, leaving an intervening sequence of 20 bases.